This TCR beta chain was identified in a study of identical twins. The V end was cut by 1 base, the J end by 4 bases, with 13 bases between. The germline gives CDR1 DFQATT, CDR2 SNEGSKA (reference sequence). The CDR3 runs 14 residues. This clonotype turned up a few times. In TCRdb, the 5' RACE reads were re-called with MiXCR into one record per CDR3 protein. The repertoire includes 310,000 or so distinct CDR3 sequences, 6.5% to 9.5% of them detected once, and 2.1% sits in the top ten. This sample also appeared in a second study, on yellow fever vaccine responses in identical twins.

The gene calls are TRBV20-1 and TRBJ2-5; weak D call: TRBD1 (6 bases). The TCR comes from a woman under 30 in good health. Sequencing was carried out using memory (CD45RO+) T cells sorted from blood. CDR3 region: CSARVQDSRETQYF. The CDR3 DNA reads TGCAGTGCTAGAGTACAGGACAGTAGAGAGACCCAGTACTTC.